This T cell receptor beta chain derives from a study of early T cells in non-severe SARS-CoV-2 infection. Study-level information: Sequencing targeted bulk RNA from unsorted whole blood, leaving chains unpaired. Overall study results and limits: Missing private and CD4 specificities, VDJdb matching favored anti-spike CD8 responses.

Unique molecular identifiers were added to individual cDNA molecules. TCRdb reprocessed the 5' RACE reads with MiXCR, giving one entry per CDR3 protein. Among approximately 97,000 distinct CDR3 sequences listed, about 11% were seen once. This clonotype was detected ten times or more. The antigen is undetermined. The sequence was collected from an adult who was a healthcare worker with PCR-confirmed SARS-CoV-2 infection or an uninfected control (not recorded which). The starting material was whole blood, obtained at baseline.

CDR3 amino acids: CASSLESGVEQYF. As DNA, the CDR3 is TGTGCCAGCAGCTTGGAATCGGGGGTCGAGCAGTACTTC. This chain connects TRBV5-6 to TRBJ2-7, with a possible D match to TRBD2 (6 bases). Germline CDR1 and CDR2: SGHDT and YYEEEE. The V end lost 0 bases, the J end lost 6 bases, and 10 bases lay between the germline ends. The CDR3 totals 13 residues.